This is a list of T cell receptor beta chains from one sample in a study of blood T cell repertoires in COVID-19. Clones were read by immunoSEQ multiplex PCR, and TCRdb kept only the in-frame ones, dropping some. This sample has a few hundred thousand clones; more than 75% occur once, and the top ten carry 1.3%. The material sequenced was PBMCs or T cells enriched from blood (not recorded which). The receptors were sampled from a young man who had recovered from COVID-19. The CDR3 runs from the conserved cysteine through the conserved F or W. Fields, in order: CDR3 protein, CDR3 DNA, CDR3 length, V gene, J gene, clone size, D gene. The D gene is left open where the match is weak. Clone size is not always given. Where it is, it says once, few, many or a class for expanded clones.

cdr3_aa: CASSPVGPGEAFF
cdr3_nt: TGTGCCAGCAGCCCCGTTGGCCCAGGAGAAGCTTTCTTT
cdr3_length: 13
v_call: TRBV5-4
j_call: TRBJ1-1
clone_size: NA
d_call: NA

cdr3_aa: CASSLRLPQVFYEQYF
cdr3_nt: TGTGCCAGCAGCTTAAGATTACCACAGGTCTTCTACGAGCAGTACTTC
cdr3_length: 16
v_call: TRBV7-8
j_call: TRBJ2-7
clone_size: NA
d_call: NA

cdr3_aa: CSLRGLPPGMTQYF
cdr3_nt: TGCAGCCTAAGGGGGCTTCCCCCGGGGATGACCCAGTACTTC
cdr3_length: 14
v_call: TRBV29-1
j_call: TRBJ2-5
clone_size: NA
d_call: TRBD1

cdr3_aa: CAWRQGVGMTEAFF
cdr3_nt: TGTGCCTGGAGACAGGGAGTAGGTATGACTGAAGCTTTCTTT
cdr3_length: 14
v_call: TRBV30
j_call: TRBJ1-1
clone_size: NA
d_call: NA

cdr3_aa: CASSQGLAALYEQYF
cdr3_nt: TGCGCCAGCAGCCAAGGTCTAGCGGCTCTCTACGAGCAGTACTTC
cdr3_length: 15
v_call: TRBV4-1
j_call: TRBJ2-7
clone_size: NA
d_call: TRBD2

cdr3_aa: CASSRGGGELFF
cdr3_nt: TGTGCCAGTAGTCGAGGGGGCGGGGAGCTGTTTTTT
cdr3_length: 12
v_call: TRBV19
j_call: TRBJ2-2
clone_size: NA
d_call: NA

cdr3_aa: CASSLGEINEQFF
cdr3_nt: TGTGCCAGCAGCTTGGGGGAGATCAATGAGCAGTTCTTC
cdr3_length: 13
v_call: TRBV5-4
j_call: TRBJ2-1
clone_size: NA
d_call: NA

cdr3_aa: CASSKMRDTQYF
cdr3_nt: TGTGCCAGTAGTAAGATGAGAGATACGCAGTATTTT
cdr3_length: 12
v_call: TRBV19
j_call: TRBJ2-3
clone_size: NA
d_call: NA

cdr3_aa: CASSPGQPYNEQFF
cdr3_nt: TGTGCCAGCAGCCCCGGACAGCCCTACAATGAGCAGTTCTTC
cdr3_length: 14
v_call: TRBV7-8
j_call: TRBJ2-1
clone_size: NA
d_call: NA

cdr3_aa: CASSSWAGGGSFF
cdr3_nt: TGTGCCAGTAGTTCGTGGGCCGGGGGTGGTTCTTTCTTT
cdr3_length: 13
v_call: TRBV19
j_call: TRBJ1-1
clone_size: NA
d_call: NA

cdr3_aa: CAWTGSAGNSPLHF
cdr3_nt: TGTGCCTGGACCGGTAGTGCGGGTAATTCACCCCTCCACTTT
cdr3_length: 14
v_call: TRBV30
j_call: TRBJ1-6
clone_size: NA
d_call: NA

cdr3_aa: CAWARGGGQPQHF
cdr3_nt: TGTGCCTGGGCGAGGGGGGGCGGCCAGCCCCAGCATTTT
cdr3_length: 13
v_call: TRBV30
j_call: TRBJ1-5
clone_size: NA
d_call: NA

cdr3_aa: CASSIGQWGNYGYTF
cdr3_nt: TGTGCCAGTAGTATCGGACAGTGGGGAAACTATGGCTACACCTTC
cdr3_length: 15
v_call: TRBV19
j_call: TRBJ1-2
clone_size: NA
d_call: NA

cdr3_aa: CASSLETGNYGYTF
cdr3_nt: TGTGCCAGCAGCTTAGAGACAGGGAACTATGGCTACACCTTC
cdr3_length: 14
v_call: TRBV5-8
j_call: TRBJ1-2
clone_size: NA
d_call: TRBD1

cdr3_aa: CASSASGTSGETQYF
cdr3_nt: TGTGCCAGCAGCGCTTCCGGGACTAGTGGCGAGACCCAGTACTTC
cdr3_length: 15
v_call: TRBV9
j_call: TRBJ2-5
clone_size: NA
d_call: TRBD2

cdr3_aa: CASMVRDSPYEQYF
cdr3_nt: TGTGCCAGCATGGTCCGGGACTCACCCTACGAGCAGTACTTC
cdr3_length: 14
v_call: TRBV5-6
j_call: TRBJ2-7
clone_size: few
d_call: NA

cdr3_aa: CASSLQGVGPDTQYF
cdr3_nt: TGCGCCAGCAGCCTACAGGGAGTTGGGCCGGATACGCAGTATTTT
cdr3_length: 15
v_call: TRBV4-1
j_call: TRBJ2-3
clone_size: once
d_call: NA

cdr3_aa: CASSYSRIMRDYGYTF
cdr3_nt: TGTGCCAGCAGTTACTCACGGATTATGAGGGACTATGGCTACACCTTC
cdr3_length: 16
v_call: TRBV6-5
j_call: TRBJ1-2
clone_size: once
d_call: NA

cdr3_aa: CATSDAAGTGVTQYF
cdr3_nt: TGTGCCACCAGTGATGCCGCCGGGACAGGGGTGACCCAGTACTTC
cdr3_length: 15
v_call: TRBV24-1
j_call: TRBJ2-5
clone_size: NA
d_call: TRBD1

cdr3_aa: CASSQDAGSGNTIYF
cdr3_nt: TGCGCCAGCAGCCAAGATGCAGGATCTGGAAACACCATATATTTT
cdr3_length: 15
v_call: TRBV4-3
j_call: TRBJ1-3
clone_size: NA
d_call: NA

cdr3_aa: CASSVGGRGELFF
cdr3_nt: TGTGCCAGCAGCGTAGGAGGGAGGGGGGAGCTGTTTTTT
cdr3_length: 13
v_call: TRBV9
j_call: TRBJ2-2
clone_size: NA
d_call: NA

cdr3_aa: CASSFGQGTYNSPLHF
cdr3_nt: TGTGCCAGCAGCTTCGGACAGGGGACCTATAATTCACCCCTCCACTTT
cdr3_length: 16
v_call: TRBV11-2
j_call: TRBJ1-6
clone_size: NA
d_call: TRBD1

cdr3_aa: CASSIGPLAGGYNEQFF
cdr3_nt: TGCGCCAGCAGCATCGGCCCTCTAGCGGGGGGTTACAATGAGCAGTTCTTC
cdr3_length: 17
v_call: TRBV5-1
j_call: TRBJ2-1
clone_size: once
d_call: TRBD2

cdr3_aa: CASQNRPRTDTQYF
cdr3_nt: TGTGCCAGCCAAAACAGGCCCCGCACAGATACGCAGTATTTT
cdr3_length: 14
v_call: TRBV6-5
j_call: TRBJ2-3
clone_size: NA
d_call: NA

cdr3_aa: CASSSTGTSVKNTGELFF
cdr3_nt: TGTGCCAGCAGCTCGACCGGGACTAGCGTAAAAAACACCGGGGAGCTGTTTTTT
cdr3_length: 18
v_call: TRBV11-3
j_call: TRBJ2-2
clone_size: NA
d_call: TRBD2

cdr3_aa: CASSYPGSYGYTF
cdr3_nt: TGTGCCAGCAGTTACCCGGGGAGCTATGGCTACACCTTC
cdr3_length: 13
v_call: TRBV6-2/TRBV6-3
j_call: TRBJ1-2
clone_size: NA
d_call: NA

cdr3_aa: CASYPAAGEHEQFF
cdr3_nt: TGCGCCAGTTACCCTGCCGCCGGGGAACATGAGCAGTTCTTC
cdr3_length: 14
v_call: TRBV5-1
j_call: TRBJ2-1
clone_size: NA
d_call: NA

cdr3_aa: CASSYSNPSNTEAFF
cdr3_nt: TGTGCCAGCAGTTACTCGAATCCTAGCAACACTGAAGCTTTCTTT
cdr3_length: 15
v_call: TRBV6-5
j_call: TRBJ1-1
clone_size: NA
d_call: NA

cdr3_aa: CASSVGSDLAKNIQYF
cdr3_nt: TGTGCCAGCAGCGTAGGATCAGATCTAGCCAAAAACATTCAGTACTTC
cdr3_length: 16
v_call: TRBV9
j_call: TRBJ2-4
clone_size: NA
d_call: NA

cdr3_aa: CASRAKRWETQYF
cdr3_nt: TGTGCCAGCAGAGCCAAGCGGTGGGAGACCCAGTACTTC
cdr3_length: 13
v_call: TRBV12-3/TRBV12-4
j_call: TRBJ2-5
clone_size: NA
d_call: NA

cdr3_aa: CASAARGWVDEQYF
cdr3_nt: TGTGCCAGCGCCGCCAGGGGGTGGGTGGACGAGCAGTACTTC
cdr3_length: 14
v_call: TRBV14
j_call: TRBJ2-7
clone_size: NA
d_call: TRBD1

cdr3_aa: CASSPRGKQFF
cdr3_nt: TGTGCCAGCAGCCCACGAGGAAAGCAGTTCTTC
cdr3_length: 11
v_call: TRBV7-9
j_call: TRBJ2-1
clone_size: NA
d_call: NA

cdr3_aa: CASSPSVAGNEKLFF
cdr3_nt: TGCGCCAGCAGCCCGAGCGTGGCGGGTAATGAAAAACTGTTTTTT
cdr3_length: 15
v_call: TRBV5-1
j_call: TRBJ1-4
clone_size: once
d_call: NA

cdr3_aa: CASSIDFGLGKNIQYF
cdr3_nt: TGTGCCAGTAGTATAGATTTCGGCCTAGGCAAAAACATTCAGTACTTC
cdr3_length: 16
v_call: TRBV19
j_call: TRBJ2-4
clone_size: NA
d_call: NA

cdr3_aa: CASSIVGSGGAFNEQFF
cdr3_nt: TGTGCCAGTAGTATAGTAGGTAGCGGGGGGGCTTTCAATGAGCAGTTCTTC
cdr3_length: 17
v_call: TRBV19
j_call: TRBJ2-1
clone_size: NA
d_call: TRBD2

cdr3_aa: CASSLPGNANTGELFF
cdr3_nt: TGTGCCAGCAGCCTTCCGGGAAACGCGAACACCGGGGAGCTGTTTTTT
cdr3_length: 16
v_call: TRBV7-6
j_call: TRBJ2-2
clone_size: NA
d_call: NA

cdr3_aa: CASSQMTGNEQFF
cdr3_nt: TGTGCCAGCAGCCAAATGACAGGAAATGAGCAGTTCTTC
cdr3_length: 13
v_call: TRBV3-1/TRBV3-2
j_call: TRBJ2-1
clone_size: NA
d_call: NA

cdr3_aa: CASSKNRDQPQHF
cdr3_nt: TGTGCCAGCAGCAAGAACAGGGATCAGCCCCAGCATTTT
cdr3_length: 13
v_call: TRBV9
j_call: TRBJ1-5
clone_size: NA
d_call: NA

cdr3_aa: CASTTPSGGFHEQFF
cdr3_nt: TGTGCCAGCACCACCCCCAGCGGGGGGTTCCATGAGCAGTTCTTC
cdr3_length: 15
v_call: TRBV6-6
j_call: TRBJ2-1
clone_size: once
d_call: TRBD2

cdr3_aa: CAISRGSNEGGYTF
cdr3_nt: TGTGCCATCAGTAGGGGATCAAATGAAGGCGGCTACACCTTC
cdr3_length: 14
v_call: TRBV10-3
j_call: TRBJ1-2
clone_size: NA
d_call: NA

cdr3_aa: CASSLPLNEQFF
cdr3_nt: TGTGCCAGCAGTTTACCCTTGAATGAGCAGTTCTTC
cdr3_length: 12
v_call: TRBV28
j_call: TRBJ2-1
clone_size: NA
d_call: NA

cdr3_aa: CASSRSGALAF
cdr3_nt: TGTGCCAGCAGCCGGTCAGGCGCCTTGGCCTTC
cdr3_length: 11
v_call: TRBV16
j_call: TRBJ1-2
clone_size: NA
d_call: NA

cdr3_aa: CASSSDWNQPQHF
cdr3_nt: TGTGCCAGCAGCTCCGACTGGAATCAGCCCCAGCATTTT
cdr3_length: 13
v_call: TRBV11-2
j_call: TRBJ1-5
clone_size: NA
d_call: NA

cdr3_aa: CASSLELAGQPQHF
cdr3_nt: TGCGCCAGCAGCTTGGAGTTGGCAGGGCAGCCCCAGCATTTT
cdr3_length: 14
v_call: TRBV5-1
j_call: TRBJ1-5
clone_size: NA
d_call: NA

cdr3_aa: CASSSTGMVNTEAFF
cdr3_nt: TGTGCCAGCAGCTCAACCGGTATGGTGAACACTGAAGCTTTCTTT
cdr3_length: 15
v_call: TRBV7-9
j_call: TRBJ1-1
clone_size: few
d_call: NA

cdr3_aa: CASRGMGQNNSPLHF
cdr3_nt: TGTGCCAGCAGGGGGATGGGACAGAATAATTCACCCCTCCACTTT
cdr3_length: 15
v_call: TRBV6-6
j_call: TRBJ1-6
clone_size: NA
d_call: TRBD1

cdr3_aa: CASSLARRVSGSSIYNEQFF
cdr3_nt: TGTGCCAGCAGCTTAGCCAGACGGGTCTCGGGGTCCTCAATCTACAATGAGCAGTTCTTC
cdr3_length: 20
v_call: TRBV7-2
j_call: TRBJ2-1
clone_size: NA
d_call: NA

cdr3_aa: CAIRSEGGGTSPLHF
cdr3_nt: TGTGCCATCAGAAGTGAAGGAGGGGGCACTTCACCCCTCCACTTT
cdr3_length: 15
v_call: TRBV10-3
j_call: TRBJ1-6
clone_size: NA
d_call: TRBD1